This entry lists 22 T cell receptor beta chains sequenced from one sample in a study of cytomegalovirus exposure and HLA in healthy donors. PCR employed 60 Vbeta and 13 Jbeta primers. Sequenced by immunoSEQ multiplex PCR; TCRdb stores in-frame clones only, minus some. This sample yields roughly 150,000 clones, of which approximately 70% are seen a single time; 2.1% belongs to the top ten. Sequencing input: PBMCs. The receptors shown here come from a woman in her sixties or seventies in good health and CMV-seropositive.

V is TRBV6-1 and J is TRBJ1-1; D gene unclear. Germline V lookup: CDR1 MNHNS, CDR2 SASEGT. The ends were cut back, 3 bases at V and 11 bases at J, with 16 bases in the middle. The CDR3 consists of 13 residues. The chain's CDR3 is CASSDGLGTRAFF. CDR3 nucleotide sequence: TGTGCCAGCAGTGACGGACTCGGAACCCGGGCTTTCTTT.

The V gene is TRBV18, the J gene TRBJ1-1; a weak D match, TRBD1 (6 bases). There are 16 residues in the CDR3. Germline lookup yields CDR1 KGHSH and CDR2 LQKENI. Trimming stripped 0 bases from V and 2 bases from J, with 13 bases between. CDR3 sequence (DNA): TGTGCCAGCTCACCACCGGGAGCAGGGGACAACACTGAAGCTTTCTTT. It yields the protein CASSPPGAGDNTEAFF.

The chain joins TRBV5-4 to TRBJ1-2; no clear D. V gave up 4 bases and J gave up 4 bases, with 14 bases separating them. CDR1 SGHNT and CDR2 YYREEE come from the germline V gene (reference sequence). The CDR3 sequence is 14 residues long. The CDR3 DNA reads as TGTGCCAGCAGCCCGGCGGGAGAAGCCTATGGCTACACCTTC. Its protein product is CASSPAGEAYGYTF.

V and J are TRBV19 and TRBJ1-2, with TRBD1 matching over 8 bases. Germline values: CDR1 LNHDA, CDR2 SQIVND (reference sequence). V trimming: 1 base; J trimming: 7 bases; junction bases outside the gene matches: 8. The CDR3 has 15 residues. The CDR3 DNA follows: TGTGCCAGTAGTATAGGGACAGGGATCTGGCGTGGCTACACCTTC. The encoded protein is CASSIGTGIWRGYTF. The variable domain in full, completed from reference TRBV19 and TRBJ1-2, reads DGGITQSPKYLFRKEGQNVTLSCEQNLNHDAMYWYRQDPGQGLRLIYYSQIVNDFQKGDIAEGYSVSREKKESFPLTVTSAQKNPTAFYLCASSIGTGIWRGYTFGSGTRLTVV.

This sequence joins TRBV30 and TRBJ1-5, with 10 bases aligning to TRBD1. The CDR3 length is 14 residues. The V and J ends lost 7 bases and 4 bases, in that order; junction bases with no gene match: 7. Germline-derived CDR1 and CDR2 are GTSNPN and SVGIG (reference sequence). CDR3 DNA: TGTGCCTCCTCCCGGGGACAGGGGAATCAGCCCCAGCATTTT. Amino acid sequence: CASSRGQGNQPQHF.

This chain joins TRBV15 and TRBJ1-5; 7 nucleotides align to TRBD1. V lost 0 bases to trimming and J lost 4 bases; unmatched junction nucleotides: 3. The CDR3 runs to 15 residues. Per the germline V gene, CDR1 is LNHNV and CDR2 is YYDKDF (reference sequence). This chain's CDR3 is CATSREGQKNQPQHF. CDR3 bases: TGTGCCACCAGCAGAGAGGGACAGAAGAATCAGCCCCAGCATTTT. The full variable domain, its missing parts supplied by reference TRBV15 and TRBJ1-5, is DAMVIQNPRYQVTQFGKPVTLSCSQTLNHNVMYWYQQKSSQAPKLLFHYYDKDFNNEADTPDNFQSRRPNTSFCFLDIRSPGLGDTAMYLCATSREGQKNQPQHFGDGTRLSIL.

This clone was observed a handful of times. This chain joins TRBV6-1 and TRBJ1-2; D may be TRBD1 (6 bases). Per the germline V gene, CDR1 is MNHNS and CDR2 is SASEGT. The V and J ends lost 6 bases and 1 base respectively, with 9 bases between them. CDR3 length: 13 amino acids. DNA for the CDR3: TGTGCCAGCAGAGCAGGGGATAACTATGGCTACACCTTC. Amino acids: CASRAGDNYGYTF.

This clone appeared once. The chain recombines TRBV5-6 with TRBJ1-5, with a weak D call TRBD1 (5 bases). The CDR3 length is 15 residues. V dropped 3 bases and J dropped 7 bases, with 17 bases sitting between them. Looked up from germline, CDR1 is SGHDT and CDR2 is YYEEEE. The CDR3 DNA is TGTGCCAGCAGCTCCCTCGGGGGTCTTCGGCAGCCCCAGCATTTT. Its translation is CASSSLGGLRQPQHF.

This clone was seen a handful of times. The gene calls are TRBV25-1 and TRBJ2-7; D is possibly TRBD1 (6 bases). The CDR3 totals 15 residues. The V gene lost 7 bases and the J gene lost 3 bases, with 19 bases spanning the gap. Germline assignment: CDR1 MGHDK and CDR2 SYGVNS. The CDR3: CASKLGQRKLYEQYF. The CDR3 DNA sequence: TGTGCCAGCAAGTTGGGACAACGAAAGCTCTACGAGCAGTACTTC.

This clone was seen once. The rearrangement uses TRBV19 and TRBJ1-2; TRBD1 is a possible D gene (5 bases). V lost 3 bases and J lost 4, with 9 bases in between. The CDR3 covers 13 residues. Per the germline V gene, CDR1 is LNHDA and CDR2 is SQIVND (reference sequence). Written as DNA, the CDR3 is TGTGCCAGTAGTATTGGGGGGATCTATGGCTACACCTTC. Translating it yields CASSIGGIYGYTF.

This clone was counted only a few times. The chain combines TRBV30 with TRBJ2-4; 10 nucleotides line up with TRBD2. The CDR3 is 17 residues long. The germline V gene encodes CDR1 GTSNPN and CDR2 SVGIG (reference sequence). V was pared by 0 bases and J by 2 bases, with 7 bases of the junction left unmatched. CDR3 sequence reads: CAWSVLGAGGPKNIQYF. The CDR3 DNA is TGTGCCTGGAGTGTATTAGGAGCGGGAGGGCCCAAAAACATTCAGTACTTC.

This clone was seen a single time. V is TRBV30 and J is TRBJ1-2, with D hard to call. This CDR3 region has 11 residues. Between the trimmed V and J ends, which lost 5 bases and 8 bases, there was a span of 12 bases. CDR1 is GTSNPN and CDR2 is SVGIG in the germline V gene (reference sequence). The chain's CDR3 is CAWEEGGGYTF. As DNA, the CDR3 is TGTGCCTGGGAGGAAGGAGGCGGCTACACCTTC.

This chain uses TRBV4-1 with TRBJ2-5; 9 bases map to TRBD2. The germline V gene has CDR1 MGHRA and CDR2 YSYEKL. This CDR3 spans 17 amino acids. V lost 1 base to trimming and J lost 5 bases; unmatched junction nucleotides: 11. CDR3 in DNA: TGCGCCAGCAGCCAAGGGGGGACTAGCCATAGGAAGGAGACCCAGTACTTC. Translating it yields CASSQGGTSHRKETQYF.

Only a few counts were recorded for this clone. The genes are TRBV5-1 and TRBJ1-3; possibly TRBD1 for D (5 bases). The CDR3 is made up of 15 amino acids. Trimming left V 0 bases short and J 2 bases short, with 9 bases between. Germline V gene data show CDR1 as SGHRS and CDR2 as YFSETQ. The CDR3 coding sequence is TGCGCCAGCAGCTTGGAGGGGAATACTGGAAACACCATATATTTT. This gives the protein CASSLEGNTGNTIYF.

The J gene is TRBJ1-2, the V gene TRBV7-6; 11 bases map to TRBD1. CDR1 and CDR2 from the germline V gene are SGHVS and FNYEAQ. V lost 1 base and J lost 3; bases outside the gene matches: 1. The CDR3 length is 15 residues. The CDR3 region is CASSLGTGGDYGYTF. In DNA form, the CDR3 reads TGTGCCAGCAGCTTAGGGACAGGGGGCGACTATGGCTACACCTTC.

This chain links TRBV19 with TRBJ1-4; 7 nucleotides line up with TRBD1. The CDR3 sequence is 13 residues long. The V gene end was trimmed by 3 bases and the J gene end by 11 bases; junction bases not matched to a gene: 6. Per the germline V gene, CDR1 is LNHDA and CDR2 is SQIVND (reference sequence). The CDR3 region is CASSIGDSKKLFF. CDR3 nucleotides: TGTGCCAGTAGTATCGGGGACAGTAAGAAACTGTTTTTT.

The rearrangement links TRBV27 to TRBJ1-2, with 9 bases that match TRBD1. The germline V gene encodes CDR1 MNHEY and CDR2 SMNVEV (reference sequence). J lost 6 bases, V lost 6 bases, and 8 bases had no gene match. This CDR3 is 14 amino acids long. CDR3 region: CASSSPTGGDGYTF. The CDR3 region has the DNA TGTGCCAGCAGCTCCCCCACAGGGGGCGATGGCTACACCTTC.

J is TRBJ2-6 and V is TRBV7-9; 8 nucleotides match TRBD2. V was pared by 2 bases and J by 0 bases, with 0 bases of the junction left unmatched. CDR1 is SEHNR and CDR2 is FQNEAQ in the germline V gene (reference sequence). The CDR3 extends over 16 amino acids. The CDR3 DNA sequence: TGTGCCAGCAGCTTAAGCGGGAGCTCTGGGGCCAACGTCCTGACTTTC. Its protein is CASSLSGSSGANVLTF. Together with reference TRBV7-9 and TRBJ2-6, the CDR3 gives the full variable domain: DTGVSQNPRHKITKRGQNVTFRCDPISEHNRLYWYRQTLGQGPEFLTYFQNEAQLEKSRLLSDRFSAERPKGSFSTLEIQRTEQGDSAMYLCASSLSGSSGANVLTFGAGSRLTVL.

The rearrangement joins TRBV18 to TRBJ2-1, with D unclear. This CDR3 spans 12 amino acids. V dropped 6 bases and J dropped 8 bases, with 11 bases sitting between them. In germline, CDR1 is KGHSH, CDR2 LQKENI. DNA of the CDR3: TGTGCCAGCTCCCATTCGTCGGATGAGCAGTTCTTC. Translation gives CASSHSSDEQFF.

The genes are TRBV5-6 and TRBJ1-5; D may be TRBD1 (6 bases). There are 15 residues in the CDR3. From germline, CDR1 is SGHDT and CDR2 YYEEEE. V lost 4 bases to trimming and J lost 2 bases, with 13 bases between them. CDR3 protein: CASSGQTLGNQPQHF. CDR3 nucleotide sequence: TGTGCCAGCAGCGGACAGACCCTTGGCAATCAGCCCCAGCATTTT.

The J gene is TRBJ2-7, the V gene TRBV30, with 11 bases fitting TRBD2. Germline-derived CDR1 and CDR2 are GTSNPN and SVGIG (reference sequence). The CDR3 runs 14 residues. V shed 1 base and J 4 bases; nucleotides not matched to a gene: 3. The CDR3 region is CAWSAVAGGYEQYF. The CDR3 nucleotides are TGTGCCTGGAGTGCGGTAGCGGGAGGGTACGAGCAGTACTTC.

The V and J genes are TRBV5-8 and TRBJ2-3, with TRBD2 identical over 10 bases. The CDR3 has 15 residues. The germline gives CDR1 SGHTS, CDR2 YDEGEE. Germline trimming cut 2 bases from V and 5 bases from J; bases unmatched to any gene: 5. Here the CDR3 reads CASSLAGGPIDTQYF. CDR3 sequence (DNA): TGTGCCAGCAGCTTAGCGGGAGGGCCTATAGATACGCAGTATTTT.